The 21 T cell receptor beta chains below were found in one sample sequenced in a study of OX40 agonist ivuxolimab in advanced cancers. Assay used: immunoSEQ multiplex PCR; TCRdb lists only in-frame clones, some missing. This table has around 49,000 clones, about 79% appearing once. The source material was CD4+ or CD8+ T cells sorted from blood, sampled in a trial of the OX40 agonist ivuxolimab. These TCRs come from an adult with an advanced solid tumor such as melanoma, head and neck, liver or kidney cancer.

The V call is TRBV19, the J call TRBJ2-3, with a weak D call TRBD1 (6 bases). There are 16 residues in the CDR3. Trimming stripped 4 bases from V and 0 bases from J, with 14 bases between. Per germline, CDR1 LNHDA and CDR2 SQIVND (reference sequence). The CDR3 loop is CASSKWGTGSTDTQYF. CDR3 nucleotides: TGTGCCAGTAGTAAGTGGGGCACAGGGAGCACAGATACGCAGTATTTT.

The chain is built from TRBV9 and TRBJ2-1; D is unresolved. Per germline, CDR1 SGDLS and CDR2 YYNGEE. The CDR3 consists of 14 residues. V lost 0 bases, J lost 0 bases, and 4 bases lay in between. CDR3 amino acids: CASSVGLSYNEQFF. The CDR3 DNA sequence: TGTGCCAGCAGCGTAGGGCTCTCCTACAATGAGCAGTTCTTC.

This clone turned up a few times. One end of the junction varies from germline; a read error may be responsible. This chain joins TRBV15 and TRBJ2-1, with D uncertain. This CDR3 contains 13 residues. Germline CDR1 LNHNV, CDR2 YYDKDF (reference sequence). CDR3 amino acids: CATSKRAYNEQFF. The CDR3 DNA is TGTGCCACCAGCAAGCGAGCCTATAATGAGCAGTTCTTC.

The chain links TRBV7-2 to TRBJ1-5; the match to TRBD1 covers 8 bases. Per germline, CDR1 SGHTA and CDR2 FQGNSA. The J segment lost 5 bases and the V segment lost 5 bases, leaving 5 bases of the junction unmatched. The CDR3 runs to 14 residues. The CDR3 DNA is TGTGCCAGCAGCCCCGGACAGGGCTATCAGCCCCAGCATTTT. As protein: CASSPGQGYQPQHF.

The V and J genes are TRBV7-2 and TRBJ1-1; D is perhaps TRBD1 (6 bases). The CDR3 totals 15 residues. Trimming cost V 6 bases and J 3 bases, with 17 bases left between them. CDR1 is SGHTA and CDR2 is FQGNSA in the germline V gene. This chain's CDR3 is CASRLIGGADTEAFF. DNA of the CDR3: TGTGCCAGCAGATTAATCGGGGGGGCGGACACTGAAGCTTTCTTT.

In its sample, this clone ranks as medium-sized (0.01 to 0.1%). The chain joins TRBV2 to TRBJ2-3; the D gene is possibly TRBD1 (5 bases). Germline V gene lookup returns CDR1 SNHLY and CDR2 FYNNEI. The CDR3 has 13 residues. Trimming shortened V by 8 bases and J by 0 bases, and 9 bases separated the two germline ends. In nucleotides, the CDR3 is TGTGCCAGCCTAGGGGCCAGCACAGATACGCAGTATTTT. Protein sequence: CASLGASTDTQYF.

This sequence joins TRBV5-6 and TRBJ1-3; D may be TRBD1 (5 bases). This CDR3 has 12 amino acids. Trimming shortened V by 3 bases and J by 4 bases, and 5 bases separated the two germline ends. CDR1 SGHDT and CDR2 YYEEEE come from the germline V gene. CDR3: CASSWGGNTIYF. DNA of the CDR3: TGTGCCAGCAGCTGGGGGGGAAACACCATATATTTT.

The gene calls are TRBV2 and TRBJ2-6; D not certain. V was trimmed by 3 bases and J by 0 bases, leaving 9 bases between them. The CDR3 consists of 16 residues. Germline loops: CDR1 SNHLY, CDR2 FYNNEI. The CDR3 DNA reads TGTGCCAGCAGTGAGGTACAGAACTCTGGGGCCAACGTCCTGACTTTC. This translates into CASSEVQNSGANVLTF.

The sample holds one count of this clone. The chain is built from TRBV28 and TRBJ1-4; D not certain. The CDR3 extends over 15 amino acids. Germline values: CDR1 MDHEN, CDR2 SYDVKM. The ends were cut back, 5 bases at V and 8 bases at J, with 18 bases in the middle. The CDR3, as DNA: TGTGCCAGCAGTCAACCGGGTGAGGGCGGAGAAAAACTGTTTTTT. It encodes CASSQPGEGGEKLFF.

The sample holds a few counts of this clone. The chain links TRBV10-3 to TRBJ2-1, with 10 bases identical to TRBD2. CDR3 length equals 15 residues. The trim removed 2 bases at V and 7 bases at J, leaving 5 bases unmatched. CDR1 ENHRY and CDR2 SYGVKD come from the germline V gene. CDR3 in amino acids: CAISETSGVGNEQFF. The CDR3 nucleotides read TGTGCCATCAGTGAGACTAGCGGGGTGGGGAATGAGCAGTTCTTC.

The chain links TRBV5-1 to TRBJ2-7; 7 bases line up with TRBD1. This CDR3 is 14 amino acids long. J gave up 6 bases and V 7 bases, and 13 bases lay outside the gene matches. Germline CDR1 is SGHRS and CDR2 is YFSETQ. Written as DNA, the CDR3 is TGCGCCAGCGGCGCCGGGACAGCGGATGGCGAGCAGTACTTC. It yields the protein CASGAGTADGEQYF.

The chain carries TRBV7-2 and TRBJ1-6; 9 bases are shared with TRBD1. Germline V CDR1 and CDR2: SGHTA, FQGNSA. V shed 5 bases and J 9 bases; nucleotides not matched to a gene: 8. CDR3 size: 15 residues. CDR3 protein: CASSPPGTGTSPLHF. CDR3 nucleotide sequence: TGTGCCAGCAGCCCCCCCGGGACAGGGACTTCACCCCTCCACTTT.

The gene calls are TRBV7-9 and TRBJ2-3, with D uncertain. CDR1 is SEHNR and CDR2 is FQNEAQ in the germline V gene (reference sequence). The CDR3 spans 12 residues. With 8 bases removed from V and 0 bases from J, the gap between germline ends came to 6 bases. CDR3 sequence (DNA): TGTGCCAGCCGTCTCAGCACAGATACGCAGTATTTT. Translated, it gives CASRLSTDTQYF. Together with reference TRBV7-9 and TRBJ2-3, the CDR3 gives the full variable domain: DTGVSQNPRHKITKRGQNVTFRCDPISEHNRLYWYRQTLGQGPEFLTYFQNEAQLEKSRLLSDRFSAERPKGSFSTLEIQRTEQGDSAMYLCASRLSTDTQYFGPGTRLTVL.

J is TRBJ2-1 and V is TRBV7-8; D perhaps matches TRBD1 (6 bases). The CDR3 loop spans 15 amino acids. Germline lookup yields CDR1 SGHVS and CDR2 FQNEAQ. Trimming removed 4 bases from V and 3 bases from J, with 13 bases in between. The CDR3 here is CASSSSRDIYNEQFF. The DNA of the CDR3 is TGTGCCAGCAGCTCCTCCCGGGACATCTACAATGAGCAGTTCTTC.

The chain links TRBV7-9 to TRBJ2-1; TRBD2 aligns across 9 bases. Germline CDR1 SEHNR, CDR2 FQNEAQ (reference sequence). V shed 5 bases and J 8 bases; nucleotides not matched to a gene: 10. The CDR3 contains 15 residues. For the CDR3, the DNA is TGTGCCAGCAGCCCGCCGGGACTAGCATTGGATGAGCAGTTCTTC. It specifies CASSPPGLALDEQFF.

Here the CDR3 reads CASSIRGQGTEAFF. Here the CDR3 DNA reads TGTGCCAGTAGTATAAGAGGACAGGGCACTGAAGCTTTCTTT. The V gene is TRBV19, the J gene TRBJ1-1, with 8 bases identical to TRBD1. The CDR3 sequence is 14 residues long. Germline loops: CDR1 LNHDA, CDR2 SQIVND (reference sequence). The V segment lost 2 bases and the J segment 4 bases; nucleotides outside the gene matches: 3.

The chain uses TRBV5-1 and TRBJ2-7, with 7 nucleotides matching TRBD1. Germline CDR1 reads SGHRS; CDR2 reads YFSETQ. Unmatched junction bases numbered 10, after V lost 0 bases and J lost 7 bases. This CDR3 is 15 amino acids long. The CDR3: CASSLGQGQPTEQYF. For the CDR3, the DNA is TGCGCCAGCAGCTTGGGACAGGGCCAACCGACGGAGCAGTACTTC.

CDR3 nucleotides: TGTGCCAGCCGATACGACAGGAGTATCAATCAGCCCCAGCATTTT. This sequence encodes CASRYDRSINQPQHF. The chain couples TRBV2 to TRBJ1-5; D might be TRBD1 (6 bases). The CDR3 extends over 15 amino acids. Trimming left V 8 bases short and J 3 bases short, with 17 bases between. CDR1 and CDR2 (germline): SNHLY, FYNNEI.

This chain's CDR3 is CASREWTSGYNEQFF. CDR3 DNA sequence: TGTGCCAGCAGGGAGTGGACTAGCGGTTACAATGAGCAGTTCTTC. The chain is built from TRBV5-5 and TRBJ2-1, with 10 nucleotides matching TRBD2. Trimming cost V 5 bases and J 4 bases; bases outside gene matches: 6. This CDR3 region has 15 residues. CDR1 is SGHKS, CDR2 YYEKEE, per germline (reference sequence).

Written as DNA, the CDR3 is TGTGCCAGCAGTTACTCTAGGTTGTCTAGCGGGATTCGGTTCTTC. This gives the protein CASSYSRLSSGIRFF. The chain carries TRBV6-5 and TRBJ2-1, with 9 bases fitting TRBD2. With 0 bases clipped from V and 15 bases from J, the junction kept 12 bases outside the gene matches. Germline values: CDR1 MNHEY, CDR2 SVGAGI. This CDR3 comprises 15 residues.

This chain links TRBV2 with TRBJ1-1; 7 bases align to TRBD1. CDR1 is SNHLY and CDR2 is FYNNEI in the germline V gene. Trimming took 3 bases from V and 1 from J; bases not matched to a gene: 5. The CDR3 loop spans 15 amino acids. The CDR3 here is CASSDLGQSNTEAFF. Here the CDR3 DNA reads TGTGCCAGCAGTGACCTGGGACAGTCGAACACTGAAGCTTTCTTT.